This T cell receptor beta chain was sequenced for a study of T cell responses to AZD1222 COVID-19 vaccine. Sequencing was performed with immunoSEQ multiplex PCR; in TCRdb, only in-frame clones are kept and a portion is missing. The data contain roughly 120,000 clones, approximately 90% of them singletons. CDR3 size: 15 residues. Germline lookup yields CDR1 MNHEY and CDR2 SVGAGI. The ends were cut back, 0 bases at V and 1 base at J, with 9 bases in the middle. The chain uses TRBV6-5 and TRBJ1-1; a possible D gene is TRBD1 (5 bases). This clonotype was sampled from an adult who received the AZD1222 COVID-19 vaccine. The sequences come from peripheral blood, collected 28 days after the second AZD1222 dose. The CDR3 sequence is CASSYSSGGNTEAFF. CDR3 bases: TGTGCCAGCAGTTACTCTTCCGGGGGGAACACTGAAGCTTTCTTT.